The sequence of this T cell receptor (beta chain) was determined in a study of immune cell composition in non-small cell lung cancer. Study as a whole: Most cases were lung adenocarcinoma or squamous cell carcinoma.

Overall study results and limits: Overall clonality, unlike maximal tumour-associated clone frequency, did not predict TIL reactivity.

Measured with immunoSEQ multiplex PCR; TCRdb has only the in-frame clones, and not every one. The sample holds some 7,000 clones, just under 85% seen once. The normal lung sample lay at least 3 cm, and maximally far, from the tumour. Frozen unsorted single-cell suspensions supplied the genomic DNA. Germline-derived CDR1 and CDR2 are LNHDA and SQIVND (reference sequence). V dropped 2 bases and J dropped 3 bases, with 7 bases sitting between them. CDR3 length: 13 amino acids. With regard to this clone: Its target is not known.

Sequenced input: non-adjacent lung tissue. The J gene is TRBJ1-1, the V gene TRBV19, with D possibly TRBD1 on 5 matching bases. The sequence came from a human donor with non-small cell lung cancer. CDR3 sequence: CASSISRDTEAFF. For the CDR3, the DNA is TGTGCCAGTAGTATATCCAGGGACACTGAAGCTTTCTTT.